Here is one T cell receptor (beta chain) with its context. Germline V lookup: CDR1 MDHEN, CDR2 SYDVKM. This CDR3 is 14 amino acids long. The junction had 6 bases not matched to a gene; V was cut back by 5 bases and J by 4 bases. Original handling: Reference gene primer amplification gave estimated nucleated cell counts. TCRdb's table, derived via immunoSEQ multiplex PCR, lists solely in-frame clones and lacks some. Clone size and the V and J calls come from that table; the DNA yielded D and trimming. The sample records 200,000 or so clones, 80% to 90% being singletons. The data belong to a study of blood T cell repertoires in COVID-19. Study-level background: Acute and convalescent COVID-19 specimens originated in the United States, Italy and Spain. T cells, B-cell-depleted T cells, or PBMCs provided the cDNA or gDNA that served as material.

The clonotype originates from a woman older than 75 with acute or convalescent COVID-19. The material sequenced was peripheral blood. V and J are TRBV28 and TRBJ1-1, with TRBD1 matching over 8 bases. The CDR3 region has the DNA TGTGCCAGCAGTCCAGGGGGCGCTTCCACTGAAGCTTTCTTT. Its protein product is CASSPGGASTEAFF.